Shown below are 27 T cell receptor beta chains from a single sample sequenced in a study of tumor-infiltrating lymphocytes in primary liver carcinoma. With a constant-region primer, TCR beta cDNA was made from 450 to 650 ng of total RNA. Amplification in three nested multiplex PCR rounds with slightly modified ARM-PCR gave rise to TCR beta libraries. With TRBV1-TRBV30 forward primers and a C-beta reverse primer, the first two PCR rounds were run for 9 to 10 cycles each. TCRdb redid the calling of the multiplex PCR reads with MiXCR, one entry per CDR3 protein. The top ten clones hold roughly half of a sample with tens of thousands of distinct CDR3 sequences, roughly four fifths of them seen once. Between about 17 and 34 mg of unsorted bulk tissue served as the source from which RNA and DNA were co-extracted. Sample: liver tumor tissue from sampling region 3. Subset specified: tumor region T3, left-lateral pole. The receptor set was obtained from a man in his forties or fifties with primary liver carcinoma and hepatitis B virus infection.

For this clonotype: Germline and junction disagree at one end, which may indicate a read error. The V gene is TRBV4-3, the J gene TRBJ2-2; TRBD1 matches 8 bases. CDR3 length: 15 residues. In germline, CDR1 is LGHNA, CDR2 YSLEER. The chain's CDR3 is CTSSHDRGNTGDLFF. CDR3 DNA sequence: TGCACCAGCAGCCACGACAGGGGCAACACCGGGGACCTGTTTTTT.

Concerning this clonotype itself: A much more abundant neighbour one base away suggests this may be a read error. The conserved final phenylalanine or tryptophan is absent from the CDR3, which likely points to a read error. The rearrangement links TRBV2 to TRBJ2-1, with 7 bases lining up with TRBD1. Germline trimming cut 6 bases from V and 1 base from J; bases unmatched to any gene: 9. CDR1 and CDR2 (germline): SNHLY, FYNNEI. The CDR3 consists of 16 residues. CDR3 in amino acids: CASSRQGSGSYNEQFI. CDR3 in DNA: TGTGCCAGCAGCCGACAGGGCTCAGGGTCCTACAATGAGCAGTTCATC.

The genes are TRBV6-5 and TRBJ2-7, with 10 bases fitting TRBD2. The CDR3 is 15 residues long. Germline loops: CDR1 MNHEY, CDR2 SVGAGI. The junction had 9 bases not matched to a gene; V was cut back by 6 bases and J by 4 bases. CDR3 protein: CASSPPPTSGYEQYV. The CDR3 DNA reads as TGTGCCAGCAGCCCCCCTCCGACTAGCGGGTACGAGCAGTACGTC.

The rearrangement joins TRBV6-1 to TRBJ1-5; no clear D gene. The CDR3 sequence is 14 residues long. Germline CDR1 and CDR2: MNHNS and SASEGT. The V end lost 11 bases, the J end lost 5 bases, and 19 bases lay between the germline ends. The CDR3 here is CACIEEESDQPQHF. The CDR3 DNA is TGTGCCTGCATTGAGGAGGAGTCGGATCAGCCCCAGCATTTT.

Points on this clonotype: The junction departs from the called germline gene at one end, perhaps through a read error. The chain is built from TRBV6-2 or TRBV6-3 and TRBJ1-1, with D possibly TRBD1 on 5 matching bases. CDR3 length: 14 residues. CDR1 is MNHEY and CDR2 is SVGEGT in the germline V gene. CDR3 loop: CASSYPGLITEAFF. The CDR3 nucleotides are TGTGCCAGTAGTTACCCAGGGCTGATCACTGAAGCTTTCTTT.

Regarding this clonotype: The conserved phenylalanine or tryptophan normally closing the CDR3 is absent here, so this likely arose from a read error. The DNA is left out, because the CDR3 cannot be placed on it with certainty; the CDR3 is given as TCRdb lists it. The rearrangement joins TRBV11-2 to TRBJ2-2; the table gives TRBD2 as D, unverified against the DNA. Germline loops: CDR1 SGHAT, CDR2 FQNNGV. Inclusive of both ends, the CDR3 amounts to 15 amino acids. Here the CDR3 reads CAGSFAGSNTGELFC.

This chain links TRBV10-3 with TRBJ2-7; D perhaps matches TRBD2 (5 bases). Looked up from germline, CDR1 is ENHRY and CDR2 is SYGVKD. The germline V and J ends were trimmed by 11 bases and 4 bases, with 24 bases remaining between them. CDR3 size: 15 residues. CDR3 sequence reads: CAVSEIRLRTYEQYF. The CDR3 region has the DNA TGTGCCGTAAGTGAGATCAGGTTAAGGACTTACGAGCAGTACTTC.

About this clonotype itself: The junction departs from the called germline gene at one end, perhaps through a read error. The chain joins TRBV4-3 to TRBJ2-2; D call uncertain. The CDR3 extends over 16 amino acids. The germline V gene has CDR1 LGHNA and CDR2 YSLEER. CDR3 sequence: CATSQNPEGNPEELFF. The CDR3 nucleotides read TGTGCCACCAGCCAAAACCCAGAAGGAAACCCCGAGGAGCTGTTTTTT.

As DNA, the CDR3 is TGTGCCAGCTCAATCGGGGTAGATATGCAATATTTT. Translation gives CASSIGVDMQYF. This sequence joins TRBV6-1 and TRBJ2-3; D is perhaps TRBD2 (5 bases). Deletions cut 8 bases from V and 15 bases from J, with 21 bases between. The germline CDR1 and CDR2 sequences are MNHNS and SASEGT. The CDR3 has 12 residues.

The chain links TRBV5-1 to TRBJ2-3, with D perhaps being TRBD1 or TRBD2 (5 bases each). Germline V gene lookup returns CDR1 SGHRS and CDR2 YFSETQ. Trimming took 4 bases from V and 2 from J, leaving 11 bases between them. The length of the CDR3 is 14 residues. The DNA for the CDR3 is TGCGCCAGCAGCGGGGGACGCCCCACAGATACGCAGTATTTT. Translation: CASSGGRPTDTQYF.

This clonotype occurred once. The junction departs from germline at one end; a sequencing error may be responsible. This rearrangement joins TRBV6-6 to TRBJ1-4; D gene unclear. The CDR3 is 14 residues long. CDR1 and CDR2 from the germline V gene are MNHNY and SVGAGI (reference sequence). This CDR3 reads CASSAETFNEKLFF. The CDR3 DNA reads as TGTGCCAGCAGTGCCGAGACATTTAATGAAAAGCTGTTTTTT.

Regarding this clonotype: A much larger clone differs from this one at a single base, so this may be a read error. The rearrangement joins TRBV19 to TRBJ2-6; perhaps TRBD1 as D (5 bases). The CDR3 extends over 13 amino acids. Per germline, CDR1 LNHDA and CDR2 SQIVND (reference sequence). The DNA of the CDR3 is TGTGCCAGTAGGCAATCTGGGGCCAACGTCCAGACTTTC. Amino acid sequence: CASRQSGANVQTF.

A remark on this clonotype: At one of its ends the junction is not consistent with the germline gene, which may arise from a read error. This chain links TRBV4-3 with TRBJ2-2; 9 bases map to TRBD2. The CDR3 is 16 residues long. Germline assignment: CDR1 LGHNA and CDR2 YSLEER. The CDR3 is CASNQSPSGNIGELFF. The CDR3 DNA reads TGCGCCAGCAACCAATCCCCTAGCGGGAACATCGGGGAGCTGTTTTTT.

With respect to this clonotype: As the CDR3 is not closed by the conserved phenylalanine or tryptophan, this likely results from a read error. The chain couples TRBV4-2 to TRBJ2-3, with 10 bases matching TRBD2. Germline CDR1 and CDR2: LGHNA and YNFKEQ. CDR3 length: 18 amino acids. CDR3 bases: TGTGCCAGTAGCCAAGTGGCGCTTCTAGCGGGAGCGACAGATATGCAGTATTAT. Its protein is CASSQVALLAGATDMQYY.

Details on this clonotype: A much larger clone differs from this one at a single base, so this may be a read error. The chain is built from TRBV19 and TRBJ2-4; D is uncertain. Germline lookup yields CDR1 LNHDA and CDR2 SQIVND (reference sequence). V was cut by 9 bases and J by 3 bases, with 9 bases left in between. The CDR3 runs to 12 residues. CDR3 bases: TGTGCCAGCGGATTAGACAAAAACATTCAGTACTTC. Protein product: CASGLDKNIQYF.

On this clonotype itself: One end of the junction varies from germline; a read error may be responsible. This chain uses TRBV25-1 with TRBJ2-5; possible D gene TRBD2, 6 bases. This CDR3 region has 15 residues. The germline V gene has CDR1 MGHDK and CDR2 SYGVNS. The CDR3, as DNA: TGTGTCAGCAGTGAATATCGGGGGTCGCAAGAGACCCAGTACTTC. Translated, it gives CVSSEYRGSQETQYF.

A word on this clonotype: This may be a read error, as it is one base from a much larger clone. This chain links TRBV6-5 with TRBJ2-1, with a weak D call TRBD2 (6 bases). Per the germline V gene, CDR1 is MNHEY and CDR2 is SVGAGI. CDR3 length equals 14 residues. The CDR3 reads CTTSRGTDPNEQFF. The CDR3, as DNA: TGTACAACCTCCCGGGGGACCGACCCCAATGAGCAGTTCTTC.

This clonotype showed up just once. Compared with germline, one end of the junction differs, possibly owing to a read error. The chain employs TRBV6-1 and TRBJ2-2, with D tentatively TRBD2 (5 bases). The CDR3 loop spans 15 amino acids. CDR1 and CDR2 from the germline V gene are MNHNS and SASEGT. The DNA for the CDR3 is TGTGCCGGCAGTGATGAGTCCGGAGGCACCGGGGAGCTATTTTTT. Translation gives CAGSDESGGTGELFF.

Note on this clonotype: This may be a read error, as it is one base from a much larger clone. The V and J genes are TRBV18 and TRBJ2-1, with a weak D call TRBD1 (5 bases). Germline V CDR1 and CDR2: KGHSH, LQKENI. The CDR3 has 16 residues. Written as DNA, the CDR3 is TGTACCAGCTCACCCACAGGCGTTTATGGGAACGATGAGCAGTTCTTC. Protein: CTSSPTGVYGNDEQFF.

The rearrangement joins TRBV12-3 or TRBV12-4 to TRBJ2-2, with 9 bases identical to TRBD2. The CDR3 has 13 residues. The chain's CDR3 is CEFGTSTTGELFF. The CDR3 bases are TGTGAGTTCGGGACTAGCACCACCGGGGAGCTGTTTTTT.

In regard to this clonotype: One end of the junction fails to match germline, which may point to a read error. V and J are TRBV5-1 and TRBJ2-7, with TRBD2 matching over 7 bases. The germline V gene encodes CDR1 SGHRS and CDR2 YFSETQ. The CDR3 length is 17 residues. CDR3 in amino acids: CANSFDMDPGGGYEQCF. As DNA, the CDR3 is TGCGCCAACAGCTTTGACATGGACCCGGGGGGAGGCTACGAGCAGTGCTTC.

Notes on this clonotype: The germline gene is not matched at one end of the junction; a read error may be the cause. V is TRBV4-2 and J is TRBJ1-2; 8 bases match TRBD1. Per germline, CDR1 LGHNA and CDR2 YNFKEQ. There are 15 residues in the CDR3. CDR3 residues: CVSSQEAGGGSGYIF. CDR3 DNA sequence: TGTGTCAGCAGTCAAGAGGCAGGGGGCGGATCTGGCTACATCTTC.

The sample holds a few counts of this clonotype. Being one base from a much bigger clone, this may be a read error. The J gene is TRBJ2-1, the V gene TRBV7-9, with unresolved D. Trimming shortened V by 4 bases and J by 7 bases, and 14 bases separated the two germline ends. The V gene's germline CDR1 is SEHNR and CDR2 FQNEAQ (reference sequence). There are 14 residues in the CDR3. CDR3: CASSYGPGRNEQFF. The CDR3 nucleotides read TGTGCCAGCAGCTATGGGCCAGGTCGGAATGAGCAGTTCTTC.

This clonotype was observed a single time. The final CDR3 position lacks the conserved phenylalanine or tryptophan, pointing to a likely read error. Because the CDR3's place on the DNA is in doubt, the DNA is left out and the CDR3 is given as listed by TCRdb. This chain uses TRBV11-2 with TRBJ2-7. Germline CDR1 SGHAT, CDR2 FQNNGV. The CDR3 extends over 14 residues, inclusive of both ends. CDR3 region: CAGSLDLGGWERYL.

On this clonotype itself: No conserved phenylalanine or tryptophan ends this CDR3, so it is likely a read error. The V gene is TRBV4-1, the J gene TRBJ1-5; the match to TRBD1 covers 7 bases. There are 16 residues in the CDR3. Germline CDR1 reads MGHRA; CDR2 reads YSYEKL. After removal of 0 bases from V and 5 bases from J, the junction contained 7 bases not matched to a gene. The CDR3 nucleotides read TGCGCCAGCAGCCAAGAAGACGGACAGGTGGATCAGCCCCAGCATCTT. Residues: CASSQEDGQVDQPQHL.

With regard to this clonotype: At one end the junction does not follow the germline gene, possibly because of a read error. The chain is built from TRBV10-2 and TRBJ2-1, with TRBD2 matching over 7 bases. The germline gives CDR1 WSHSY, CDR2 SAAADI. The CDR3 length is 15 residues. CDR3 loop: CASRLAASSNNEQFF. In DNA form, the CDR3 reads TGCGCCAGCAGGCTAGCGGCAAGCTCCAACAATGAGCAGTTCTTC.

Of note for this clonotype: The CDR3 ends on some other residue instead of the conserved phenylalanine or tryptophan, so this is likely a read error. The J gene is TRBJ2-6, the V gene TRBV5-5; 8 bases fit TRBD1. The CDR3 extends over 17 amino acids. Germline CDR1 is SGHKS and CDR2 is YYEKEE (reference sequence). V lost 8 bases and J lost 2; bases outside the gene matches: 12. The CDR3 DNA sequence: TGTGCCAGTAGCCTATGGACAGGGCTTACTGGGGCCAACGTCCTGACTTTA. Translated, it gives CASSLWTGLTGANVLTL.